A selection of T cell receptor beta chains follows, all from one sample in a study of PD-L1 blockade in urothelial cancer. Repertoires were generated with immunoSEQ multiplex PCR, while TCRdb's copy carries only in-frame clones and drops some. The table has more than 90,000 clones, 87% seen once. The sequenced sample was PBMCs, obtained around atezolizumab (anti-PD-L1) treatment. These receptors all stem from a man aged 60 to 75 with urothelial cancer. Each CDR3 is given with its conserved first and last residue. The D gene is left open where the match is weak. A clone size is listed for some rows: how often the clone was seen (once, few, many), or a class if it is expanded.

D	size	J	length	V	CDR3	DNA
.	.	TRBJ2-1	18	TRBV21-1	CASSGPGLAGGPHNEQFF	TGTGCCAGCAGCGGTCCGGGACTAGCGGGAGGGCCGCACAATGAGCAGTTCTTC
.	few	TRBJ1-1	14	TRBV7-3	CASSLGAANTEAFF	TGTGCCAGCAGCTTAGGGGCAGCGAACACTGAAGCTTTCTTT
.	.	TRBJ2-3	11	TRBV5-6	CASSFRDTQYF	TGTGCCAGCAGCTTCAGAGATACGCAGTATTTT
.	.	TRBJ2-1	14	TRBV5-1	CASSQGAGGDEQFF	TGCGCCAGCAGCCAGGGGGCGGGAGGGGATGAGCAGTTCTTC
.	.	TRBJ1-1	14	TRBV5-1	CASSLVPVNTEAFF	TGCGCCAGCAGCTTGGTCCCAGTGAACACTGAAGCTTTCTTT
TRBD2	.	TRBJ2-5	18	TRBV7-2	CASSLALRGGGAQETQYF	TGTGCCAGCAGCTTAGCCCTCCGAGGCGGGGGAGCCCAAGAGACCCAGTACTTC
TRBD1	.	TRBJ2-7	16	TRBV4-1	CASSHLGQEAHREQYF	TGCGCCAGCAGCCACCTCGGACAGGAAGCCCACCGCGAGCAGTACTTC
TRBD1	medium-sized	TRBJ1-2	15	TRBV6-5	CASSYSQGTGNGYTF	TGTGCCAGCAGTTACTCCCAAGGGACAGGGAATGGCTACACCTTC
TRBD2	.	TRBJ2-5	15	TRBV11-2	CASSTRTSGRETQYF	TGTGCCAGCAGCACCAGGACTAGCGGGAGAGAGACCCAGTACTTC
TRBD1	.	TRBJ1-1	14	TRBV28	CASSQGGVYTEAFF	TGTGCCAGCAGTCAGGGGGGTGTGTACACTGAAGCTTTCTTT
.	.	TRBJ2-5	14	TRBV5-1	CASSLGGLPETQYF	TGCGCCAGCAGCTTGGGAGGGTTGCCGGAGACCCAGTACTTC